The entry below describes one TCR beta chain. This receptor's antigen is unknown. It has no much larger one-base neighbor in the sample; base qualities were not kept. TCRbeta CDR3 regions were amplified from genomic DNA by means of the immunoSEQ Assay, a bias-controlled multiplex PCR. The authors' pipeline ran thus. Nucleated cell counts per sample were estimated from amplification of reference gene primers within the assay. Sequence reads were collapsed and filtered to measure the absolute abundance of every unique TCRbeta CDR3 rearrangement. Productive Simpson clonality was computed per sample as the square root of Simpson's diversity index over productive rearrangements. TCRdb holds this immuneACCESS table with in-frame rearrangements only. Some clones are missing; in checked studies, unresolved V genes explain under half, and the rest has no known cause. V, J and clone size reflect that table, while D and trimming were determined from the DNA. The sample records over 120,000 clones, under 90% of which are singletons. Of the sample, around 45% falls within the top ten clones.

From V the trimming removes 1 base and from J it removes 4 bases, while the gene matches leave 2 bases of the junction unaccounted for. The CDR3 sequence holds 14 residues, the cysteine and phenylalanine included. Only the CDR3 portion is preserved as DNA: 42 bases, with reading frame beginning at the first base. The germline V gene gives CDR1 as SGHNT and CDR2 as YENEEA. Whole blood was collected in K2EDTA tubes by collaborating institutions according to the institutions' own protocols. For TCRbeta analysis, collaborator samples were shipped as frozen whole blood, as isolated PBMCs, or as DNA extracted from either sample type. The data derive from a study of blood T cell repertoires in COVID-19 (dated by TCRdb to the early 2020s). General notes on the study: Samples covering the acute and convalescent phases of COVID-19 were provided by collaborators in the United States, Italy and Spain. The prospective study material was composed of cDNA or gDNA derived from T cells, B-cell-depleted T cells, or PBMCs. Deeply sampled blood TCRbeta repertoires from subjects exposed to, actively infected with, or recovered from COVID-19 were included in the dataset. The repertoires were made available in a free public database intended to serve as a resource for research on the immune response to SARS-CoV-2. Samples came from the ongoing ImmuneRACE study (first 160 participants) plus 1,254 subjects from 6 global collaborators. A de-identified subject ID, COVID-19 status, age in years and sex were almost always included in the sample metadata. Where available, HLA class I and class II types were taken from metadata supplied by the sample provider and were not determined by assay-based typing.

The full study reports these points: The amount of clinical and demographic metadata varied by source and participant and was provided uncurated.

Sample: peripheral blood. The chain couples TRBV11-3 to TRBJ1-1; 8 central bases correspond to TRBD1. The sequence came from a human donor in a cohort sampled during active COVID-19. The nucleotide sequence reads as follows: TGTGCCAGCAGCTTAGGGACAGGGCCCACTGAAGCTTTCTTT. This codes for CASSLGTGPTEAFF.